Sequencing of this T cell receptor beta chain was carried out in a study of shared clonotypes between healthy human individuals. Trimming removed 2 bases at V and 8 bases at J, with 25 bases between. Per germline, CDR1 LNHNV and CDR2 YYDKDF (reference sequence). There are 18 residues in the CDR3. This clone has just one count. Only in-frame clones appear in the TCRdb table, and some are missing; sequencing was by immunoSEQ multiplex PCR. Altogether fewer than 600,000 clones are present, more than 75% being singletons, with the ten largest covering roughly an eighth. The receptor was derived from a woman in her 40s in good health. Some clones in this sample may be carry-over from other donors' samples. This chain connects TRBV15 to TRBJ2-1; no definite D call. Sequenced sample: PBMCs. The CDR3 sequence: CATSRTVLDIAQGDEQFF. The CDR3 DNA reads as TGTGCCACCAGCAGAACAGTTCTCGACATAGCCCAAGGCGATGAGCAGTTCTTC.